This T cell receptor beta chain was sequenced in a study of response to subunit inactivated influenza vaccine. TCRdb reanalysed the RT-PCR reads using MiXCR and keeps one entry per CDR3 protein. The top ten hold 11% of the sample, which has about 540,000 distinct CDR3 sequences, around 13% seen once. From germline, CDR1 is SGHTA and CDR2 FQGNSA. V lost 5 bases and J lost 9; bases outside the gene matches: 7. This CDR3 has 13 residues. This clonotype was observed a few times. This receptor was taken from a man in his fifties or sixties who received an inactivated influenza vaccine. The sample here was PBMCs from blood, taken less than 13 days after vaccination. The chain employs TRBV7-2 and TRBJ2-3, with 8 bases identical to TRBD2. This chain's CDR3 is CASSKSGGETQYF. DNA of the CDR3: TGTGCCAGCAGCAAGAGCGGGGGTGAAACGCAGTATTTT.